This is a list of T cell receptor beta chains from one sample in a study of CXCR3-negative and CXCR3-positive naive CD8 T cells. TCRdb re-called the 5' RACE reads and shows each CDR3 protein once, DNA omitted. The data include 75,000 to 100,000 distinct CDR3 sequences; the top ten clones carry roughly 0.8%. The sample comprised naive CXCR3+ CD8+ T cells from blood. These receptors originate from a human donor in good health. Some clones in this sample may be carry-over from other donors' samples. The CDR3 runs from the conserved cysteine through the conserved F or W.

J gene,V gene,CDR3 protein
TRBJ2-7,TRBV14,CASSQDRESYEQYF
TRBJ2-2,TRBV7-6,CASSFPAGELFF
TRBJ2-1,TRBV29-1,CSVLAGYYNEQFF
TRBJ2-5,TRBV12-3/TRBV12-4,CASSFGDETQYF
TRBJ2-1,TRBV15,CATSSSGGTDEQFF
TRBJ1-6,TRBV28,CASSLLGVSPLHF
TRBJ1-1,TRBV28,CASSSSLEQGLWTEAFF
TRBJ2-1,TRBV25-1,CASSEFFGLAGGSSYNEQFF
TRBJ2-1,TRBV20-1,CSARPVGLAGANEQFF
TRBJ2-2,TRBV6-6,CASGPGQNTGELFF
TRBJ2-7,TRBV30,CAWSVPETLYEQYF
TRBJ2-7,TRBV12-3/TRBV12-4,CASTPGTPVGEQYF
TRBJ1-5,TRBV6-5,CAGSSEGVSNQPQHF
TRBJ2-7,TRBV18,CASSPPSPGPEQYF
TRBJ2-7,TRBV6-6,CASSGGPSSYEQYF
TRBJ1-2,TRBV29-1,CSVDGGGGYTF
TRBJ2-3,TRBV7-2,CASSLVSLRLAGDGDTQYF
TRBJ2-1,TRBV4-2,CASSQEWSGRAIIEQFF
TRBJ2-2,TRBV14,CASSQVPSYTGELFF
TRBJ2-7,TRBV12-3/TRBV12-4,CASSSDGTVLSYEQYF
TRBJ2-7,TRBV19,CASSAGTGNYEQYF
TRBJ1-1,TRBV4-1,CASSKTGGGYTEAFF
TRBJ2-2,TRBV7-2,CASSSADTGELFF
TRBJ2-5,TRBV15,CATSRDRRQETQYF
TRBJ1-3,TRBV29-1,CSVLLIDEQYGNTIYF
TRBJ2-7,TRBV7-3,CASSVGSGYEQYF